What follows describes a single TCR beta chain. No antigen is known for it. The source of the sample is a study of shared clonotypes between healthy human individuals. The study's findings and limits: Relative to their counterparts shared across all four donors, non-shared clonotypes exhibited diminished generation probabilities. Sampling used blood alone; tissue repertoires probably differ. Memory subsets generally showed lower estimated richness than naive subsets.

Assay: immunoSEQ multiplex PCR; the TCRdb copy retains only in-frame clones and omits some. Here the sample spans roughly 2 million clones, 85% to 95% being singletons. Naive CD4+ cells were CD45RA-selected; the remaining cells were memory. This CDR3 has 13 residues. V lost 6 bases, J lost 2 bases, and 9 bases lay in between. The germline V gene encodes CDR1 MGHRA and CDR2 YSYEKL. The chain employs TRBV4-1 and TRBJ2-3; no clear D gene. The sequencing sample was made of naive CD4+ T cells sorted from blood. The subset is: CD45RA+ positively selected. This clonotype was sampled from a man aged 18 to 30 in good health. The DNA for the CDR3 is TGCGCCAGCAGTCGCAGACTCACAGATACGCAGTATTTT. Protein: CASSRRLTDTQYF.